The 4 T cell receptor beta chains presented below share a single source sample, sequenced in a study of OX40 agonist ivuxolimab in advanced cancers. This table comes from immunoSEQ multiplex PCR, and its TCRdb copy is limited to in-frame clones, with some not included. The repertoire has tens of thousands of clones, 75% to 90% of them found once; the top ten carry less than 4%. The sample was CD4+ or CD8+ T cells sorted from blood, taken in a trial of the OX40 agonist ivuxolimab. These receptors were collected from an adult with an advanced solid tumor such as melanoma, head and neck, liver or kidney cancer.

The CDR3 sequence: CASSIRTALNTEAFF. For the CDR3, the DNA is TGTGCCAGTAGTATTAGGACAGCCCTGAACACTGAAGCTTTCTTT. The genes are TRBV19 and TRBJ1-1; tentative D call: TRBD1 (6 bases). The CDR3 totals 15 residues. Germline V gene data show CDR1 as LNHDA and CDR2 as SQIVND (reference sequence). Trimming took 3 bases from V and 0 from J, leaving 11 bases between them.

The genes are TRBV7-2 and TRBJ2-4; D call uncertain. V was clipped by 5 bases and J by 6 bases, with 11 bases between them. CDR1 is SGHTA and CDR2 is FQGNSA in the germline V gene. There are 13 residues in the CDR3. CDR3 in amino acids: CASSPHDGNIQYF. CDR3 DNA: TGTGCCAGCAGCCCGCATGATGGAAACATTCAGTACTTC.

The V gene is TRBV6-6, the J gene TRBJ1-1; D is uncertain. CDR3 length: 15 residues. The ends were cut back, 5 bases at V and 4 bases at J, with 17 bases in the middle. CDR1 and CDR2 (germline): MNHNY, SVGAGI (reference sequence). The CDR3 sequence: CASSPWTLDGTEAFF. For the CDR3, the DNA is TGTGCCAGCAGTCCTTGGACCCTAGATGGCACTGAAGCTTTCTTT.

The J gene is TRBJ1-5, the V gene TRBV6-5; perhaps TRBD1 as D (5 bases). The CDR3 extends over 14 amino acids. Deletions cut 5 bases from V and 3 bases from J, with 11 bases between. CDR1 is MNHEY, CDR2 SVGAGI, per germline. The DNA for the CDR3 is TGTGCCAGCAGTCACGACAGCCCCAATCAGCCCCAGCATTTT. Amino acids: CASSHDSPNQPQHF.